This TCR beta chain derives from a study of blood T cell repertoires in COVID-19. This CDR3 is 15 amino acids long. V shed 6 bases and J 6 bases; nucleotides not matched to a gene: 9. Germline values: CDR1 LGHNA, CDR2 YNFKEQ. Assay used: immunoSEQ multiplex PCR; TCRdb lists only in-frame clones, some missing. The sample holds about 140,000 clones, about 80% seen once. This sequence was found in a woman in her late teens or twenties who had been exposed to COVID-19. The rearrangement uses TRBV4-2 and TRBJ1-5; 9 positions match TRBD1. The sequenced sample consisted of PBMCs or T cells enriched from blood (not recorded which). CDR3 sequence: CASRPTGGGGQPQHF. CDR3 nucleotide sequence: TGTGCCAGCAGGCCCACAGGGGGCGGGGGTCAGCCCCAGCATTTT.